The sequence of this T cell receptor (beta chain) was determined in a study of patients and donors after allogeneic stem cell transplantation (dated by TCRdb to 2018 to 2020). This clonotype was counted a few times. What this receptor recognizes is not known. No base quality information exists; no much larger clone differs at one position. Library creation used RT-PCR. Sequencing instrument: NextSeq 550. The raw public reads went through TCRdb reprocessing: fastp at Q25, MiXCR clone calling, in-frame beta chains kept. Records with the same CDR3 protein are collapsed into one entry carrying the most frequent genes and DNA. Present in this sample are some 960,000 distinct CDR3 sequences, 15% to 20% of which were seen just once. Jointly, the top ten make up under 6.5% of the sample. V trim: 5 bases; J trim: 5 bases; unmatched bases: 5. The CDR3 sequence holds 15 residues, the cysteine and phenylalanine included. Here the CDR3 DNA is all that survives: 45 bases in frame from base 1. CDR1 is given as MNHEY and CDR2 as SVGEGT, both from the germline V gene.

The source of this sequence is a human donor who was either an allogeneic HSCT recipient or a stem cell or donor lymphocyte infusion donor (not recorded which). It is not recorded whose cells these are; they may come from a transplant donor. Here the chain combines TRBV6-2 or TRBV6-3 and TRBJ2-5; the central 13 bases match TRBD2. The sample taken for sequencing was blood, either unsorted or a sorted T cell fraction (not recorded which). The nucleotide sequence is TGTGCCAGCAGTAACGGACTAGCGGGGGTGGAGACCCAGTACTTC. It encodes CASSNGLAGVETQYF.